This is a list of T cell receptor beta chains from one sample in a study of blood T cell repertoires in COVID-19. Libraries were prepared by immunoSEQ multiplex PCR; TCRdb keeps only in-frame clonotypes and omits some of them. The table includes 200,000 to 250,000 clones, 85% to 90% detected once. Sample: peripheral blood. The source of these receptors is a woman in her forties or fifties with COVID-19, enrolled during active disease. CDR3s leave out the opening cysteine and the closing phenylalanine or tryptophan. The order of the fields is J gene, V gene, D gene, clone size, CDR3 protein. The D gene is left open where the match is weak. Not every row has a clone size; where given, it reads once, few, many or a size class.

TRBJ1-6 TRBV7-2 . . ASSLGQHNSPLH
TRBJ2-1 TRBV2 TRBD2 . ASSLEVPLTLDGGADNEQF
TRBJ1-4 TRBV4-2 . few ASSQDPSTNEKLF
TRBJ1-5 TRBV6-6 . . ASQGQGYSNQPQH
TRBJ1-2 TRBV28 TRBD1 . ASSSTDRDYGYT
TRBJ2-1 TRBV2 . once ASSLSTNEQF
TRBJ1-1 TRBV5-4 . . ASRPPGHKTNTEAF
TRBJ1-1 TRBV4-1 TRBD1 few ASSRGTGGTEAF
TRBJ2-1 TRBV12-3/TRBV12-4 . . ASSFAPGEQF
TRBJ1-5 TRBV15 TRBD1 . ATSRLTGEGQPQH
TRBJ2-5 TRBV19 TRBD1 . ASRGQGWVETQY
TRBJ1-1 TRBV19 . . ASTRWGDTEAF
TRBJ2-1 TRBV7-3 TRBD2 . ASSVSGGEANEQF
TRBJ2-5 TRBV5-1 TRBD1 . ASSYSAGTGWRETQY
TRBJ1-2 TRBV6-5 TRBD1 few ASNPSRTGLYGYT
TRBJ2-7 TRBV25-1 . . ASSERRGEQY
TRBJ2-3 TRBV2 TRBD1 . AVQTGNTDTQY
TRBJ2-2 TRBV2 . . ASSSGLSANTGELF
TRBJ1-6 TRBV28 . . ASSLWDTLNNSPLH
TRBJ2-7 TRBV19 TRBD2 . ASSIELAASYEQY
TRBJ2-1 TRBV12-5 TRBD1 . ASGLGTGVYNEQF
TRBJ1-2 TRBV7-9 . . ASSPGGAYGYT
TRBJ2-3 TRBV11-3 . . ASRREDTQY
TRBJ2-2 TRBV6-2/TRBV6-3 . . ASSYSAQGGTGELF
TRBJ2-2 TRBV24-1 TRBD2 . ATRGGPGELF
TRBJ2-3 TRBV27 . . ASSLYDGGQTDTQY
TRBJ1-2 TRBV6-6 . . ASSSSRDPITSGYT
TRBJ1-5 TRBV5-8 . few ASSLEADERQPQH
TRBJ1-5 TRBV12-3/TRBV12-4 . . ASSLRRDQPQH
TRBJ2-1 TRBV28 TRBD1 . ASSFGTGRSYEQF
TRBJ1-2 TRBV28 TRBD1 . ASSFGRDRGLDGYT
TRBJ1-4 TRBV4-1 . once ASSQESGGLDEKLF
TRBJ2-2 TRBV30 TRBD1 . AWNWGQGALTGELF
TRBJ2-2 TRBV7-9 TRBD2 . ASSSGLAGSTGELF
TRBJ1-6 TRBV6-5 TRBD1 . ASSYGTGESGSPLH
TRBJ1-5 TRBV6-5 . . ASRPGQNQPQH
TRBJ1-4 TRBV30 . . AWSVGQGLEKLF
TRBJ2-1 TRBV28 TRBD2 . ASSFRGLAGPDRSYNEQF
TRBJ2-3 TRBV7-2 TRBD2 . ASSLAGGVNTQY
TRBJ2-5 TRBV5-5 . . ASSLGRQGRWKETQY
TRBJ1-1 TRBV18 . few ASSPYQGSEAF
TRBJ2-3 TRBV28 . . ASSLGLGDTQY
TRBJ1-1 TRBV3-1/TRBV3-2 . . ASSQSLSTEAF
TRBJ1-6 TRBV5-4 . few ASSAGVSYNSPLH
TRBJ1-3 TRBV14 . . ASSQGRLWAGLSGNTIY
TRBJ2-1 TRBV5-1 . . ASSLSGPPNNEQF
TRBJ2-7 TRBV27 . . ASSLSEAYEQY